The 8 T cell receptor beta chains presented below share a single source sample, sequenced in a study of T cell changes during pregnancy in multiple sclerosis (dated by TCRdb to the late 2010s). Libraries were built with the immunoSEQ multiplex PCR assay. The table comes from immuneACCESS by way of TCRdb, which keeps in-frame sequences with V and J called. Part of the clones is missing from these tables; in studies checked, under half for an unresolved V gene and the rest for unknown reasons. The sample table contains over 15,000 clones; only one count was recorded for approximately 88% of them. 4.5% to 6.5% of the sample rests with the top ten. The sequenced sample was CD8+ T cells from peripheral blood mononuclear cells, obtained after pregnancy. These receptors all stem from a female donor in good health, enrolled as a control in a pregnancy study.

In its sample, this clone ranks as medium-sized. The sample holds other DNA sequences that translate to the same CDR3. The chain employs TRBV4-1 and TRBJ1-1, with D possibly being TRBD1 (5 bases). Germline CDR1 MGHRA, CDR2 YSYEKL. The V gene lost 0 bases and the J gene lost 0 bases, with 8 bases spanning the gap. The CDR3 length is 15 residues. In DNA, the CDR3 is TGCGCCAGCAGCCAAGAGACAGCTATGAACACTGAAGCTTTCTTT. Translated: CASSQETAMNTEAFF.

The V gene is TRBV27, the J gene TRBJ2-7, with 7 bases that match TRBD1. The ends lost 4 bases at V and 1 base at J; junction bases unmatched: 4. CDR1 and CDR2 from the germline V gene are MNHEY and SMNVEV (reference sequence). The CDR3 consists of 14 residues. CDR3 coding DNA: TGTGCCAGCAGTTCCGGGACAGCTTCCTACGAGCAGTACTTC. As protein: CASSSGTASYEQYF.

The rearrangement uses TRBV9 and TRBJ2-5; 7 bases are a match to TRBD1. The DNA end lines up better with TRBJ2-7; the J call may be wrong. Per germline, CDR1 SGDLS and CDR2 YYNGEE. The CDR3 has 15 residues. This CDR3 reads CASSVATGDSYEQYF. The CDR3 nucleotides read TGTGCCAGCAGCGTAGCCACAGGGGACTCCTACGAGCAGTACTTC.

V gene TRBV5-6 combines with J gene TRBJ1-2; 9 bases are a match to TRBD1. Germline trimming cut 4 bases from V and 7 bases from J; bases unmatched to any gene: 14. This CDR3 has 16 residues. The germline V gene encodes CDR1 SGHDT and CDR2 YYEEEE. CDR3 nucleotides: TGTGCCAGCAGCGAACCGGGACAGGGCTACTCGGGTGGCTACACCTTC. Encoded protein: CASSEPGQGYSGGYTF.

The rearrangement joins TRBV4-3 to TRBJ1-4, with D uncertain. This CDR3 is built from 15 residues. Trimming shortened V by 3 bases and J by 8 bases, and 16 bases separated the two germline ends. CDR1 and CDR2 (germline): LGHNA, YSLEER. The CDR3 is CASSHSSGIGEKLFF. DNA of the CDR3: TGCGCCAGCAGCCACTCGAGCGGGATCGGAGAAAAACTGTTTTTT.

The J gene is TRBJ2-7, the V gene TRBV18, with D perhaps matching TRBD1 (5 bases). Trimming stripped 2 bases from V and 4 bases from J, with 6 bases between. The CDR3 is made up of 12 amino acids. Germline CDR1 reads KGHSH; CDR2 reads LQKENI. CDR3 loop: CASSPDRYEQYF. The DNA of the CDR3 is TGTGCCAGCTCACCAGACAGATACGAGCAGTACTTC.

This chain joins TRBV11-2 and TRBJ2-1, with D possibly TRBD1 on 6 matching bases. In germline, CDR1 is SGHAT, CDR2 FQNNGV. The CDR3 spans 16 residues. With 8 bases removed from V and 8 bases from J, the gap between germline ends came to 25 bases. The CDR3 region is CASRTTGTSWGDEQFF. The CDR3 DNA reads TGTGCCAGCCGAACCACCGGGACATCTTGGGGCGATGAGCAGTTCTTC. Based on the CDR3 plus reference TRBV11-2 and TRBJ2-1, the full variable domain is EAGVAQSPRYKIIEKRQSVAFWCNPISGHATLYWYQQILGQGPKLLIQFQNNGVVDDSQLPKDRFSAERLKGVDSTLKIQPAKLEDSAVYLCASRTTGTSWGDEQFFGPGTRLTVL.

The V call is TRBV13, the J call TRBJ1-1, with 10 positions matching TRBD1. The length of the CDR3 is 16 residues. In germline, CDR1 is PRHDT, CDR2 FYEKMQ (reference sequence). With V trimmed by 4 bases and J by 4 bases, 9 bases remained unmatched. The CDR3 here is CASSSIRDRGATEAFF. The CDR3, as DNA: TGTGCCAGCAGCTCTATCCGGGACAGGGGAGCCACTGAAGCTTTCTTT. The variable domain in full, completed from reference TRBV13 and TRBJ1-1, reads AAGVIQSPRHLIKEKRETATLKCYPIPRHDTVYWYQQGPGQDPQFLISFYEKMQSDKGSIPDRFSAQQFSDYHSELNMSSLELGDSALYFCASSSIRDRGATEAFFGQGTRLTVV.